Listed here are 27 T cell receptor beta chains from one sample, sequenced in a study of T cells after yellow fever vaccination. Each CDR3 protein is one row after TCRdb ran MiXCR on the 5' RACE reads. The sample lists 450,000 to 650,000 distinct CDR3 sequences; 20% to 25% were seen once. This sample comprised PBMCs, obtained approximately 20 days after the first yellow fever vaccination. The receptors shown here come from a man aged 18 to 30 who received the YFV17D yellow fever vaccine.

This clonotype was observed many times. V and J are TRBV6-5 and TRBJ2-5, with 8 bases aligning to TRBD2. The germline CDR1 and CDR2 sequences are MNHEY and SVGAGI. Trimming at V came to 2 bases and at J to 1 base, leaving 3 bases not matched to a gene. The CDR3 sequence is 15 residues long. CDR3 nucleotides: TGTGCCAGCAGTTACACAAGCGGGGGCCAAGAGACCCAGTACTTC. This codes for CASSYTSGGQETQYF.

The chain combines TRBV4-3 with TRBJ1-4, with D hard to call. Trimming took off 0 bases at V and 7 bases at J, with 6 bases between the two ends. The CDR3 spans 13 residues. Per germline, CDR1 LGHNA and CDR2 YSLEER. The CDR3 DNA sequence: TGCGCCAGCAGCCAAGATTTCAGTGAAAAACTGTTTTTT. It translates to CASSQDFSEKLFF.

The rearrangement joins TRBV15 to TRBJ2-2; 7 positions match TRBD2. V shed 5 bases, J shed 6 bases, and the junction held 18 bases outside the gene matches. The CDR3 is 18 amino acids. The germline V gene encodes CDR1 LNHNV and CDR2 YYDKDF (reference sequence). The CDR3 loop is CATSLPTRTRVFPGELFF. The CDR3 DNA sequence: TGTGCCACCAGCCTCCCAACTAGGACTAGAGTATTCCCCGGGGAGCTGTTTTTT.

The chain recombines TRBV28 with TRBJ1-1; weak D call: TRBD1 (6 bases). Germline V gene lookup returns CDR1 MDHEN and CDR2 SYDVKM. The V and J ends lost 1 base and 5 bases respectively, with 8 bases between them. CDR3 length: 13 amino acids. CDR3 DNA: TGTGCCAGCAGTTTATCCCAGGGGACTGAAGCTTTCTTT. Translating gives CASSLSQGTEAFF.

This rearrangement joins TRBV6-2 or TRBV6-3 to TRBJ2-1; D unresolved. The CDR3 loop spans 14 amino acids. The V gene's germline CDR1 is MNHEY and CDR2 SVGEGT. Trimming removed 6 bases at V and 7 bases at J, with 16 bases between. The CDR3 DNA follows: TGTGCCAGCAGCCCGCACGTGGGGAAAAATGAGCAGTTCTTC. Encoded protein: CASSPHVGKNEQFF.

The CDR3 DNA is TGTGCCAGCAGCCTCGGACTAGCAGGCGCGACCCAGTACTTC. Translation gives CASSLGLAGATQYF. The genes are TRBV7-7 and TRBJ2-5; TRBD2 matches 8 bases. CDR1 and CDR2 (germline): SSHAT, FNYEAQ (reference sequence). The CDR3 length is 14 residues. The V and J ends lost 5 bases and 7 bases, in that order; junction bases with no gene match: 9.

This clonotype was seen ten or more times. The gene calls are TRBV12-3 or TRBV12-4 and TRBJ2-3, with TRBD2 matching 11 bases. Germline trimming cut 5 bases from V and 6 bases from J; bases unmatched to any gene: 10. CDR3 length: 16 residues. For the CDR3, the DNA is TGTGCCAGCAGTCGTATAGCGGGGGGGCGATCGGATACGCAGTATTTT. Translation gives CASSRIAGGRSDTQYF.

This clonotype was found a few times. This sequence joins TRBV7-2 and TRBJ1-1; 9 bases are shared with TRBD1. J gave up 11 bases and V 5 bases, and 6 bases lay outside the gene matches. Germline CDR1 reads SGHTA; CDR2 reads FQGNSA. This CDR3 region has 12 residues. CDR3 protein: CASSLNRGQAFF. CDR3 DNA: TGTGCCAGCAGCCTTAACAGGGGGCAGGCTTTCTTT. The full variable domain, its missing parts supplied by reference TRBV7-2 and TRBJ1-1, is GAGVSQSPSNKVTEKGKDVELRCDPISGHTALYWYRQSLGQGLEFLIYFQGNSAPDKSGLPSDRFSAERTGGSVSTLTIQRTQQEDSAVYLCASSLNRGQAFFGQGTRLTVV.

The chain carries TRBV11-2 and TRBJ2-5; D may correspond to TRBD1 or TRBD2 (5 bases each). The V gene lost 4 bases and the J gene lost 3 bases, with 18 bases spanning the gap. This CDR3 spans 16 amino acids. The V gene's germline CDR1 is SGHAT and CDR2 FQNNGV. As DNA, the CDR3 is TGTGCCAGCAGCTCCTCTACTAGGCGCAGGGAAGAGACCCAGTACTTC. Translation gives CASSSSTRRREETQYF.

V and J are TRBV27 and TRBJ2-7; no reliable D call. Between the trimmed V and J ends, which lost 3 bases and 3 bases, there was a span of 9 bases. This CDR3 spans 13 amino acids. Per germline, CDR1 MNHEY and CDR2 SMNVEV (reference sequence). Here the CDR3 reads CASSLGVLYEQYF. DNA for the CDR3: TGTGCCAGCAGTTTGGGTGTCCTCTACGAGCAGTACTTC.

This clonotype was counted a few times. The chain has TRBV7-3 and TRBJ2-1; no reliable D call. V was pared by 1 base and J by 9 bases, with 10 bases between. CDR3 length: 13 amino acids. Germline V CDR1 and CDR2: SGHTA, FQGTGA. CDR3: CASSLSATFEQFF. The CDR3 nucleotides are TGTGCCAGCAGCTTAAGCGCGACTTTTGAGCAGTTCTTC.

This clonotype was detected a few times. J is TRBJ2-5 and V is TRBV20-1; D is undetermined. CDR3 size: 14 residues. V lost 2 bases and J lost 5, with 15 bases in between. Germline loops: CDR1 DFQATT, CDR2 SNEGSKA (reference sequence). In nucleotides, the CDR3 is TGCAGTGCTAGACCTCCTCTTGGAGCGGAGACCCAGTACTTC. Its protein is CSARPPLGAETQYF.

J is TRBJ1-5 and V is TRBV30; D not certain. V shed 0 bases and J shed 4 bases, with 10 bases lying between them. The CDR3 has 14 residues. CDR1 and CDR2 (germline): GTSNPN, SVGIG (reference sequence). For the CDR3, the DNA is TGTGCCTGGAGTGTAGCTCACTTTAATCAGCCCCAGCATTTT. It codes for CAWSVAHFNQPQHF. The whole variable domain, remainder taken from reference TRBV30 and TRBJ1-5, is SQTIHQWPATLVQPVGSPLSLECTVEGTSNPNLYWYRQAAGRGLQLLFYSVGIGQISSEVPQNLSASRPQDRQFILSSKKLLLSDSGFYLCAWSVAHFNQPQHFGDGTRLSIL.

This chain uses TRBV5-1 with TRBJ1-1, with a weak D call TRBD1 (5 bases). V shed 2 bases and J shed 4 bases, with 18 bases lying between them. This CDR3 is built from 16 residues. The germline V gene has CDR1 SGHRS and CDR2 YFSETQ. CDR3 in amino acids: CASSFGQGGSPTEAFF. In DNA, the CDR3 is TGCGCCAGCAGCTTCGGGCAGGGTGGAAGTCCCACTGAAGCTTTCTTT.

Only a few counts were recorded for this clonotype. This chain links TRBV29-1 with TRBJ1-1, with TRBD1 matching over 7 bases. Germline assignment: CDR1 SQVTM and CDR2 ANQGSEA. This CDR3 is 13 amino acids long. J was trimmed by 0 bases and V by 7 bases; bases with no gene match: 5. CDR3 amino acids: CSGGGQMNTEAFF. The DNA for the CDR3 is TGCAGCGGGGGGGGACAGATGAACACTGAAGCTTTCTTT.

V is TRBV7-2 and J is TRBJ2-1; D is possibly TRBD2 (6 bases). Germline CDR1 is SGHTA and CDR2 is FQGNSA. This CDR3 spans 14 amino acids. The ends were cut back, 6 bases at V and 0 bases at J, with 9 bases in the middle. CDR3 in amino acids: CASSRRGSYNEQFF. The CDR3 DNA is TGTGCCAGCAGTCGGAGGGGCTCCTACAATGAGCAGTTCTTC.

This clonotype occurred a few times. The chain recombines TRBV30 with TRBJ1-2; D uncertain. V lost 4 bases, J lost 2 bases, and 8 bases lay in between. Germline V gene sequence: CDR1 GTSNPN, CDR2 SVGIG (reference sequence). The CDR3 spans 12 residues. The CDR3 loop reads CAWTTPNYGYTF. The CDR3, as DNA: TGTGCCTGGACTACTCCCAACTATGGCTACACCTTC.

V and J are TRBV6-2 or TRBV6-3 and TRBJ2-5; D possibly uses TRBD1 or TRBD2 (6 bases each). V lost 8 bases to trimming and J lost 0 bases, with 16 bases between them. The CDR3 runs 15 residues. Germline CDR1 is MNHEY and CDR2 is SVGEGT. The CDR3 here is CASVFGGRHQETQYF. In nucleotides, the CDR3 is TGTGCCAGCGTCTTCGGGGGCCGCCACCAAGAGACCCAGTACTTC.

This clonotype has a handful of counts. The chain employs TRBV6-2 or TRBV6-3 and TRBJ2-1; 15 nucleotides agree with TRBD2. Germline loops: CDR1 MNHEY, CDR2 SVGEGT. V lost 6 bases to trimming and J lost 13 bases; unmatched junction nucleotides: 10. The CDR3 runs 15 residues. Here the CDR3 DNA reads TGTGCCAGCAGGAGGACTAGCGGGGGGGGGTCCGAACAGTTCTTC. This translates into CASRRTSGGGSEQFF.

This clonotype was seen a few times. The chain employs TRBV4-2 and TRBJ2-1, with 8 bases aligning to TRBD2. The junction had 6 bases not matched to a gene; V was cut back by 1 base and J by 4 bases. The germline V gene encodes CDR1 LGHNA and CDR2 YNFKEQ. The CDR3 has 16 residues. CDR3 amino acids: CASSQGSGGGYNEQFF. DNA for the CDR3: TGTGCCAGCAGCCAAGGATCGGGGGGGGGATACAATGAGCAGTTCTTC.

This clonotype was found a few times. The V call is TRBV24-1, the J call TRBJ2-2; 7 nucleotides match TRBD1. The CDR3 contains 16 residues. V lost 4 bases and J lost 4; bases outside the gene matches: 8. Per germline, CDR1 KGHDR and CDR2 SFDVKD. The CDR3 spells CATSDPQGVGTGELFF. The CDR3 bases are TGTGCCACCAGTGACCCGCAGGGGGTGGGCACCGGGGAGCTGTTTTTT.

This clonotype showed up just a few times. The genes are TRBV24-1 and TRBJ1-1, with D perhaps TRBD1 (5 bases). Looked up from germline, CDR1 is KGHDR and CDR2 is SFDVKD. This CDR3 has 13 residues. Trimming pared 4 bases from V and 7 bases from J, leaving 12 bases between. CDR3 DNA sequence: TGTGCCACCAGTGACTCCGGGACGTTTGAAGCTTTCTTT. Translation: CATSDSGTFEAFF.

This rearrangement joins TRBV15 to TRBJ2-4; D is tentatively TRBD1 or TRBD2 (5 bases each). This CDR3 spans 16 amino acids. Germline loops: CDR1 LNHNV, CDR2 YYDKDF (reference sequence). The V gene lost 1 base and the J gene lost 5 bases, with 15 bases spanning the gap. The CDR3 sequence is CATSRAKGSGQNIQYF. In DNA, the CDR3 is TGTGCCACCAGCAGAGCGAAGGGGTCGGGACAAAACATTCAGTACTTC.

V and J are TRBV6-1 and TRBJ2-3; maybe TRBD1 (6 bases). Germline loops: CDR1 MNHNS, CDR2 SASEGT. The CDR3 totals 15 residues. Deletions cut 5 bases from V and 3 bases from J, with 15 bases between. The CDR3 loop is CASSRTGLITDTQYF. CDR3 nucleotide sequence: TGTGCCAGCAGTCGAACAGGGTTGATTACAGATACGCAGTATTTT.

Comments on this clonotype: Being one base from a much bigger clone, this may be a read error. The CDR3 spells CASSLGHSTDTQYF. DNA for the CDR3: TGTGCCAGCAGCTTAGGGCACAGCACAGATACGCAGTATTTT. The chain uses TRBV7-9 and TRBJ2-3; D remains unclear. This CDR3 is 14 amino acids long. With 1 base removed from V and 0 bases from J, the gap between germline ends came to 5 bases. Germline CDR1 is SEHNR and CDR2 is FQNEAQ (reference sequence). The variable domain in full, completed from reference TRBV7-9 and TRBJ2-3, reads DTGVSQNPRHKITKRGQNVTFRCDPISEHNRLYWYRQTLGQGPEFLTYFQNEAQLEKSRLLSDRFSAERPKGSFSTLEIQRTEQGDSAMYLCASSLGHSTDTQYFGPGTRLTVL.

This clonotype was recorded once. The chain uses TRBV7-3 and TRBJ2-1, with 10 nucleotides matching TRBD2. The trim removed 5 bases at V and 0 bases at J, leaving 10 bases unmatched. This CDR3 contains 18 residues. Germline CDR1 is SGHTA and CDR2 is FQGTGA. The CDR3 DNA is TGTGCCAGCAGCCCGCGTGCTAGCGGGGGACTCTCCTACAATGAGCAGTTCTTC. It is translated as CASSPRASGGLSYNEQFF.

This chain uses TRBV6-1 with TRBJ1-2; no reliable D call. CDR1 is MNHNS and CDR2 is SASEGT in the germline V gene. The CDR3 length is 14 residues. Trimming cost V 0 bases and J 2 bases, with 7 bases left between them. CDR3 protein: CASSEAKGNYGYTF. The CDR3 bases are TGTGCCAGCAGTGAAGCAAAGGGAAACTATGGCTACACCTTC.